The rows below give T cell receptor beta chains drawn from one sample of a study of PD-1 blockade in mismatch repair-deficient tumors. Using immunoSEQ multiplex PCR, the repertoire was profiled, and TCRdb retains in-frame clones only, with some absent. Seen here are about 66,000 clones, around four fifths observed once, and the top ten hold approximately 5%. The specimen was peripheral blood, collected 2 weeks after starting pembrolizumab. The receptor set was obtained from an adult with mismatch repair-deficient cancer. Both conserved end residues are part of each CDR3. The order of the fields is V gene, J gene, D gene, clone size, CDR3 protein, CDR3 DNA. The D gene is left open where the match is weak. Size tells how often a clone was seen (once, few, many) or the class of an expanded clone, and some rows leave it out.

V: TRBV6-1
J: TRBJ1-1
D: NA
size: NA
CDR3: CASSTQENTEAFF
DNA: TGTGCCAGCTCTACCCAAGAGAACACTGAAGCTTTCTTT

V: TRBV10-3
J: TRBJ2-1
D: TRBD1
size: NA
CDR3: CAISGGTGGAYNEQFF
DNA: TGTGCCATCAGTGGGGGGACAGGGGGTGCCTACAATGAGCAGTTCTTC

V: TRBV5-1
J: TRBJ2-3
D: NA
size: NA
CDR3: CASSLGPQPDTQYF
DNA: TGCGCCAGCAGCTTGGGACCTCAACCAGATACGCAGTATTTT

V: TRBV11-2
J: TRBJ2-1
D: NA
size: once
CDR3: CASSPQASLYNEQFF
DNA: TGTGCCAGCAGCCCCCAGGCCTCTTTATACAATGAGCAGTTCTTC

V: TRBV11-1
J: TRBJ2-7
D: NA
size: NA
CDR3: CASSLGQIYEQYF
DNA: TGTGCCAGCAGCTTAGGGCAGATCTACGAGCAGTACTTC

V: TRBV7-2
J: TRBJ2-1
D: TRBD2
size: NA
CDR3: CASSSRTSPWRENEQFF
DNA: TGTGCCAGCAGCTCTAGGACTAGCCCCTGGCGGGAGAATGAGCAGTTCTTC

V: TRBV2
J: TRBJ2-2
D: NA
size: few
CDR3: CASSDTVAGYTGELFF
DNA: TGTGCCAGCAGTGACACCGTGGCGGGGTACACCGGGGAGCTGTTTTTT

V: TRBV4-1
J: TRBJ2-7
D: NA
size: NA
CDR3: CASSQGTQLPYEQYF
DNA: TGCGCCAGCAGCCAAGGGACCCAACTCCCCTACGAGCAGTACTTC

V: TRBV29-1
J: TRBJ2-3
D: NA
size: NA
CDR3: CSVEGFRGRLGTDTQYF
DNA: TGCAGCGTTGAAGGTTTTCGGGGCCGTTTGGGTACAGATACGCAGTATTTT

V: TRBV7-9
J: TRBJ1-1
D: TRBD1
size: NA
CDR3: CASSLALVGTANTEAFF
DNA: TGTGCCAGCAGCTTAGCGCTCGTCGGGACAGCAAACACTGAAGCTTTCTTT

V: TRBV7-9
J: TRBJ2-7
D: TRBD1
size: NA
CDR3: CASSLLQGARHEQYF
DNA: TGTGCCAGCAGCTTATTGCAGGGGGCGAGGCACGAGCAGTACTTC

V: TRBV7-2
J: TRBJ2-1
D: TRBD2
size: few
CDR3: CASSRGLAGPNEQFF
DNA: TGTGCCAGCAGCCGGGGACTAGCGGGACCCAATGAGCAGTTCTTC

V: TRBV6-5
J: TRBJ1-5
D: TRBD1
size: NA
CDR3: CASSYKGAGQPQHF
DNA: TGTGCCAGCAGTTATAAGGGGGCCGGTCAGCCCCAGCATTTT

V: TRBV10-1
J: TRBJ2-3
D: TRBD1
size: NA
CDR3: CASSETGGTDTQYF
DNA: TGCGCCAGCAGTGAGACAGGGGGGACAGATACGCAGTATTTT